This T cell receptor beta chain is drawn from a study of T-cell memory formation after mild COVID-19. TCRdb re-derived calls from the 5' RACE reads in MiXCR, one entry per CDR3 protein. The data contain about 270,000 distinct CDR3 sequences, 16% of them seen just once; the ten biggest clones take up roughly 24%. CDR1 and CDR2 from the germline V gene are MNHNS and SASEGT. The CDR3 runs to 13 residues. V was cut by 3 bases and J by 5 bases, with 10 bases left in between. The TCR sequence derives from a man aged 18 to 30 who had mild COVID-19 (a few samples of this study predate the infection). Cell type and time point are not known. The rearrangement joins TRBV6-1 to TRBJ1-2; possible D gene TRBD1, 6 bases. The sample was PBMCs or a T cell subset sorted from them (not recorded which). The CDR3 nucleotides are TGTGCCAGCAGTGAGACAGGCCAGTATGGCTACACCTTC. It codes for CASSETGQYGYTF.